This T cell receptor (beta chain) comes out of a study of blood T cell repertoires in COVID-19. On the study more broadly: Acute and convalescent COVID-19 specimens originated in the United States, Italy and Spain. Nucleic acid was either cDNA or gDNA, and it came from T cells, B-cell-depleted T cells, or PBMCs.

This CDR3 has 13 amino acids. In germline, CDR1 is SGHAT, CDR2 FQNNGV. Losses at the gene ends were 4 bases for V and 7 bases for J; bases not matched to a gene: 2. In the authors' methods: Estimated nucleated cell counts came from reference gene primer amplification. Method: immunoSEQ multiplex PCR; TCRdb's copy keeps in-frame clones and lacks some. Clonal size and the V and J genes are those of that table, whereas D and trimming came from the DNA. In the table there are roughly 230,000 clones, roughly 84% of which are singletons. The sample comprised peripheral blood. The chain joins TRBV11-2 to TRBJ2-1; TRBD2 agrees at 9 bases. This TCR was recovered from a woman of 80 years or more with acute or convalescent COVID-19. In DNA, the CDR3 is TGTGCCAGCAGCTGGAGCGGGGGGAATGAGCAGTTCTTC. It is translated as CASSWSGGNEQFF.